This T cell receptor beta chain derives from a study of CD8 T cells in ankylosing spondylitis. Study results and limitations: Reports say disease-linked clones showed up significantly more in matched ankylosing spondylitis synovial fluid.

5'-RACE, quantitative and with molecular barcodes, yielded the TCR beta libraries. TCRdb processed the 5' RACE reads anew with MiXCR; each CDR3 protein has one entry. The table records over 30,000 distinct CDR3 sequences, roughly 13% of them present only once. On this clonotype: What it binds is not known.

CDR3 length: 14 residues. The germline V gene has CDR1 MGHRA and CDR2 YSYEKL. Between the trimmed V and J ends, which lost 2 bases and 3 bases, there was a span of 11 bases. The receptor was isolated from a male donor with ankylosing spondylitis. Sequencing was done on a sample of synovial fluid, either unsorted or a sorted T cell fraction (not recorded which). The chain has TRBV4-1 and TRBJ2-7, with D perhaps TRBD1 (6 bases). Written as DNA, the CDR3 is TGCGCCAGCAGCCAACTAAGGGGGATCTACGAGCAGTACTTC. It specifies CASSQLRGIYEQYF.